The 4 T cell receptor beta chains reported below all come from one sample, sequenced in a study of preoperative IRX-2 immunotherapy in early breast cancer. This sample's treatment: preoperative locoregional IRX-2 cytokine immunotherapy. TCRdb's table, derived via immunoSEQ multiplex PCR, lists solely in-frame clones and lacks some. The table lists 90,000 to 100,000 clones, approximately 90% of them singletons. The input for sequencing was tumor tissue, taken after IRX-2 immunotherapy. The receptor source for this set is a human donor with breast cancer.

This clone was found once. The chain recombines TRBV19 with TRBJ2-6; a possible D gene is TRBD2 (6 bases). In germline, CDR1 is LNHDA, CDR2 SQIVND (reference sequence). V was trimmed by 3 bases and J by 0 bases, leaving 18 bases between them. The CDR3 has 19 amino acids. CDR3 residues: CASSIGTLLLVSGANVLTF. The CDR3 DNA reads TGTGCCAGTAGTATCGGGACTCTATTATTGGTCTCTGGGGCCAACGTCCTGACTTTC.

The CDR3 region has the DNA TGTGCCAGAGGAGGGGGCACTGAAGCTTTCTTT. Protein sequence: CARGGGTEAFF. The gene calls are TRBV19 and TRBJ1-1; possible D gene TRBD1, 6 bases. Trimming pared 9 bases from V and 4 bases from J, leaving 9 bases between. The CDR3 covers 11 residues. Germline V CDR1 and CDR2: LNHDA, SQIVND (reference sequence).

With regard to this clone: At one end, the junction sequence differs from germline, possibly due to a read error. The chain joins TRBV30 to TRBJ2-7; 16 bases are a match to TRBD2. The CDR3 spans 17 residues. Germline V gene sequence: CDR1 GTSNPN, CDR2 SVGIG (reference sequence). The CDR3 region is CAWSPPGLAGGAWEQYF. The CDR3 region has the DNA TGTGCCTGGAGTCCCCCGGGACTAGCGGGAGGGGCCTGGGAGCAGTATTTC.

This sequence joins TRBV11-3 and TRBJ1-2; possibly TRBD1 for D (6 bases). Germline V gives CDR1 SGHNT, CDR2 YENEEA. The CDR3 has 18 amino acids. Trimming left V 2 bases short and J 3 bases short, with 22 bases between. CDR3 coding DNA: TGTGCCAGCAGCTTAAACGGGGCCGGGGGGGCAGGTGACTATGGCTACACCTTC. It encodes CASSLNGAGGAGDYGYTF.